Many counts were recorded for the clone carrying this TCR beta chain. As yet, its antigen is unknown. Via MiXCR, TCRdb re-called the 5' RACE reads, giving one row per CDR3 protein. The sample has some 83,000 distinct CDR3 sequences; approximately 2.8% are singletons. The data were obtained in a study of neurological immune-mediated disorders. Study-level results: No CDR3 amino acid sequences recurred among expanded clones across subjects, suggesting private repertoires in all groups. When the repertoires were sorted by phylogenetic grouping, those of 18 of 34 multiple sclerosis patients ended up in one related-CDR3 cluster, a possible signature. Falling below healthy controls, multiple sclerosis showed the least TCR clonal expansion, while HTLV-1-associated myelopathy showed the most.

The CDR3 has 10 amino acids. CDR1 is SQVTM, CDR2 ANQGSEA, per germline. Trimming removed 3 bases from V and 7 bases from J, with 6 bases in between. Input material: PBMCs. This sequence originates from a young woman with multiple sclerosis. The chain has TRBV29-1 and TRBJ2-5; unclear D gene. The CDR3 reads CSVDPGTQYF. DNA for the CDR3: TGCAGCGTTGATCCGGGGACCCAGTACTTC.